The 31 T cell receptor beta chains below all came from one sample that was sequenced in a study of blood T cell repertoires in COVID-19. Only in-frame clones appear in the TCRdb table, and some are missing; sequencing was by immunoSEQ multiplex PCR. The sample lists under 400,000 clones; 90% were seen once. The material sequenced was peripheral blood. The receptors come from a young man with active or convalescent COVID-19.

The V gene is TRBV5-1, the J gene TRBJ2-1; TRBD1 matches 9 bases. V was clipped by 3 bases and J by 4 bases; unmatched bases: 8. The CDR3 is 16 residues long. Germline values: CDR1 SGHRS, CDR2 YFSETQ. The CDR3 is CASSSGTGIDYNEQFF. The DNA of the CDR3 is TGCGCCAGCAGCTCCGGGACAGGGATCGATTACAATGAGCAGTTCTTC. The whole variable domain, remainder taken from reference TRBV5-1 and TRBJ2-1, is KAGVTQTPRYLIKTRGQQVTLSCSPISGHRSVSWYQQTPGQGLQFLFEYFSETQRNKGNFPGRFSGRQFSNSRSEMNVSTLELGDSALYLCASSSGTGIDYNEQFFGPGTRLTVL.

The genes are TRBV7-9 and TRBJ2-7, with 13 bases lining up with TRBD2. In germline, CDR1 is SEHNR, CDR2 FQNEAQ (reference sequence). V dropped 4 bases and J dropped 6; count of bases not matched to a gene: 6. There are 15 residues in the CDR3. This CDR3 is CASSSGLAGSREQYF. The CDR3 bases are TGTGCCAGCAGCTCGGGACTAGCGGGGTCTCGCGAGCAGTACTTC.

V gene TRBV9 combines with J gene TRBJ1-2; no definite D call. The germline CDR1 and CDR2 sequences are SGDLS and YYNGEE. V was clipped by 3 bases and J by 7 bases, with 10 bases between them. The CDR3 length is 12 residues. CDR3 in DNA: TGTGCCAGCAGCGCCCCAGGTTTTGGCTACACCTTC. Its protein is CASSAPGFGYTF.

The chain carries TRBV5-1 and TRBJ1-4, with D unclear. From germline, CDR1 is SGHRS and CDR2 YFSETQ. The CDR3 runs to 14 residues. V lost 3 bases and J lost 6, with 12 bases in between. The CDR3 loop reads CASSSEGPDEKLFF. The CDR3 DNA reads TGCGCCAGCAGCTCGGAGGGTCCGGATGAAAAACTGTTTTTT.

The chain has TRBV18 and TRBJ2-7; 8 positions agree with TRBD1. The CDR3 is made up of 15 amino acids. The junction had 5 bases not matched to a gene; V was cut back by 1 base and J by 3 bases. Germline CDR1 and CDR2: KGHSH and LQKENI. For the CDR3, the DNA is TGTGCCAGCTCACCACGGACAGGGTCGGTCTACGAGCAGTACTTC. Translating gives CASSPRTGSVYEQYF.

The V and J genes are TRBV19 and TRBJ1-5; weak D call: TRBD1 (6 bases). The V gene's germline CDR1 is LNHDA and CDR2 SQIVND (reference sequence). Trimming removed 3 bases from V and 4 bases from J, with 10 bases in between. The CDR3 runs 14 residues. As DNA, the CDR3 is TGTGCCAGTAGTATTGGTACAGGGAATCAGCCCCAGCATTTT. Amino acid sequence: CASSIGTGNQPQHF.

The J gene is TRBJ1-1, the V gene TRBV9; D possibly corresponds to TRBD1 (6 bases). Germline V CDR1 and CDR2: SGDLS, YYNGEE. The V and J ends lost 3 bases and 6 bases respectively, with 18 bases between them. This CDR3 contains 15 residues. Written as DNA, the CDR3 is TGTGCCAGCAGCGCTACCGAGGGCAGGGGTGCTGAAGCTTTCTTT. This gives the protein CASSATEGRGAEAFF. Filled out from reference TRBV9 and TRBJ1-1, the complete variable domain reads DSGVTQTPKHLITATGQRVTLRCSPRSGDLSVYWYQQSLDQGLQFLIQYYNGEERAKGNILERFSAQQFPDLHSELNLSSLELGDSALYFCASSATEGRGAEAFFGQGTRLTVV.

The J gene is TRBJ1-1, the V gene TRBV19, with 10 positions matching TRBD1. J lost 0 bases, V lost 3 bases, and 7 bases had no gene match. CDR1 LNHDA and CDR2 SQIVND come from the germline V gene (reference sequence). This CDR3 region has 17 residues. The CDR3 protein is CASSIDRGLALNTEAFF. The CDR3 DNA follows: TGTGCCAGTAGTATTGACAGGGGGCTAGCTTTGAACACTGAAGCTTTCTTT.

The chain uses TRBV6-4 and TRBJ2-1; 11 nucleotides align to TRBD2. Germline V gives CDR1 MRHNA, CDR2 SNTAGT. CDR3 length equals 19 residues. V gave up 0 bases and J gave up 2 bases; unmatched junction bases: 9. This chain's CDR3 is CASSDSSIAGGRAYNEQFF. In nucleotides, the CDR3 is TGTGCCAGCAGTGACTCGTCGATAGCGGGAGGGCGGGCCTACAATGAGCAGTTCTTC.

The chain combines TRBV29-1 with TRBJ2-5; no reliable D call. In germline, CDR1 is SQVTM, CDR2 ANQGSEA. The CDR3 consists of 14 residues. Between the trimmed V and J ends, which lost 4 bases and 5 bases, there was a span of 17 bases. In DNA, the CDR3 is TGCAGCGTTGTTCCCCACAGTCGGCACGAGACCCAGTACTTC. Protein sequence: CSVVPHSRHETQYF.

The rearrangement links TRBV9 to TRBJ2-5; TRBD2 aligns across 7 bases. V dropped 5 bases and J dropped 5; count of bases not matched to a gene: 12. Germline-derived CDR1 and CDR2 are SGDLS and YYNGEE. The CDR3 is 15 amino acids. In nucleotides, the CDR3 is TGTGCCAGCAGTCCGGGGGGAGTCAGGCATGAGACCCAGTACTTC. Encoded protein: CASSPGGVRHETQYF.

The J gene is TRBJ1-4, the V gene TRBV2; D unresolved. CDR1 and CDR2 (germline): SNHLY, FYNNEI. The V end lost 2 bases, the J end lost 8 bases, and 6 bases lay between the germline ends. There are 12 residues in the CDR3. As DNA, the CDR3 is TGTGCCAGCAGTGAAATACAGGAAAAACTGTTTTTT. Encoded protein: CASSEIQEKLFF.

The V and J genes are TRBV27 and TRBJ2-7; 9 bases line up with TRBD1. Germline V lookup: CDR1 MNHEY, CDR2 SMNVEV (reference sequence). V was pared by 5 bases and J by 9 bases, with 11 bases of the junction left unmatched. The CDR3 is made up of 14 amino acids. CDR3 DNA sequence: TGTGCCAGCAGTACGGACAGGGGTGGCCTCGGGCAGTACTTC. It encodes CASSTDRGGLGQYF.

The CDR3 sequence is CASSPRSPGVNTEAFF. DNA for the CDR3: TGTGCCAGCAGCCCACGGTCCCCCGGTGTGAACACTGAAGCTTTCTTT. The chain joins TRBV7-8 to TRBJ1-1; unclear D gene. This CDR3 region has 16 residues. The germline gives CDR1 SGHVS, CDR2 FQNEAQ. Trimming shortened V by 5 bases and J by 0 bases, and 16 bases separated the two germline ends. Looking up the rest from reference TRBV7-8 and TRBJ1-1 gives the full variable domain: GAGVSQSPRYKVAKRGQDVALRCDPISGHVSLFWYQQALGQGPEFLTYFQNEAQLDKSGLPSDRFFAERPEGSVSTLKIQRTQQEDSAVYLCASSPRSPGVNTEAFFGQGTRLTVV.

The chain joins TRBV5-4 to TRBJ2-1; D may be TRBD1 (5 bases). The CDR3 runs 15 residues. The V and J ends lost 0 bases and 10 bases respectively, with 17 bases between them. In germline, CDR1 is SGHNT, CDR2 YYREEE (reference sequence). For the CDR3, the DNA is TGTGCCAGCAGCTTGGATCAGGGTCCTTTGGGGGAGCAGTTCTTC. This translates into CASSLDQGPLGEQFF.

J is TRBJ1-2 and V is TRBV28, with 7 bases identical to TRBD1. Germline CDR1 MDHEN, CDR2 SYDVKM. Trimming took 6 bases from V and 8 from J; bases not matched to a gene: 12. This CDR3 contains 14 residues. The CDR3: CASRQGQTREGYTF. CDR3 in DNA: TGTGCCAGCAGGCAGGGACAGACTAGGGAGGGCTACACCTTC.

This sequence joins TRBV27 and TRBJ1-5; TRBD1 aligns across 8 bases. In germline, CDR1 is MNHEY, CDR2 SMNVEV (reference sequence). The CDR3 length is 14 residues. Germline trimming cut 2 bases from V and 4 bases from J; bases unmatched to any gene: 1. The CDR3 DNA follows: TGTGCCAGCAGTTTACAGGGGGCAAATCAGCCCCAGCATTTT. It encodes CASSLQGANQPQHF.

J is TRBJ2-5 and V is TRBV27; 9 positions agree with TRBD1. The germline gives CDR1 MNHEY, CDR2 SMNVEV (reference sequence). The CDR3 covers 16 residues. The junction had 10 bases not matched to a gene; V was cut back by 5 bases and J by 3 bases. CDR3 bases: TGTGCCAGCAGTATTACCCGGGACAGGGAAAAAGAGACCCAGTACTTC. Protein product: CASSITRDREKETQYF.

The chain is built from TRBV27 and TRBJ1-1; D is perhaps TRBD1 (6 bases). The V and J ends lost 5 bases and 4 bases respectively, with 11 bases between them. Per germline, CDR1 MNHEY and CDR2 SMNVEV (reference sequence). The CDR3 totals 13 residues. The CDR3 DNA follows: TGTGCCAGCAGTGCACAGGGAGCCACTGAAGCTTTCTTT. Translated: CASSAQGATEAFF.

This chain uses TRBV3-1 (or the pseudogene TRBV3-2) with TRBJ2-3; perhaps TRBD2 as D (6 bases). V was cut by 1 base and J by 3 bases, with 11 bases left in between. Germline V gene lookup returns CDR1 LGHDT and CDR2 YNNKEL (reference sequence). The CDR3 is 15 residues long. The CDR3 DNA sequence: TGTGCCAGCAGCCAAGGGCAGCGGGTTACAGATACGCAGTATTTT. Translation gives CASSQGQRVTDTQYF.

V usage is TRBV7-5 and J usage is TRBJ2-7; TRBD2 is taken as the D call from the table, unchecked against the DNA. TRBV7-5 is marked as a pseudogene. CDR3 length equals 17 residues. The CDR3 bases are TGTGCCAGAAGCACCCGGACTAGCGGGGATCCCTCCTACGAGCAGTACTTC. Its translation: CARSTRTSGDPSYEQYF.

This clone was detected only a few times. The chain recombines TRBV3-1 (or the pseudogene TRBV3-2) with TRBJ1-2; D is undetermined. The CDR3 loop spans 14 amino acids. Germline lookup yields CDR1 LGHDT and CDR2 YNNKEL (reference sequence). Trimming took 1 base from V and 1 from J, leaving 7 bases between them. The chain's CDR3 is CASSQGHLNYGYTF. CDR3 coding DNA: TGTGCCAGCAGCCAAGGGCACCTTAACTATGGCTACACCTTC.

The genes are TRBV18 and TRBJ1-6; D is uncertain. V was cut by 2 bases and J by 8 bases, with 13 bases left in between. CDR3 length equals 15 residues. Germline lookup yields CDR1 KGHSH and CDR2 LQKENI. CDR3 nucleotide sequence: TGTGCCAGCTCACCATTAGAGACGGGAGATTCACCCCTCCACTTT. Translating gives CASSPLETGDSPLHF.

The V gene is TRBV6-6, the J gene TRBJ1-6, with no clear D. The CDR3 extends over 13 amino acids. The ends were cut back, 4 bases at V and 5 bases at J, with 6 bases in the middle. The germline V gene encodes CDR1 MNHNY and CDR2 SVGAGI (reference sequence). The CDR3 sequence: CASSWEHNSPLHF. The CDR3 DNA reads TGTGCCAGCAGTTGGGAGCATAATTCACCCCTCCACTTT.

This chain connects TRBV27 to TRBJ1-6, with TRBD1 identical over 9 bases. CDR1 is MNHEY, CDR2 SMNVEV, per germline (reference sequence). The CDR3 is 15 residues long. Unmatched junction bases numbered 4, after V lost 5 bases and J lost 5 bases. The chain's CDR3 is CASSTGGSNNSPLHF. In nucleotides, the CDR3 is TGTGCCAGCAGTACAGGGGGCTCAAATAATTCACCCCTCCACTTT.

The sample holds a few counts of this clone. The chain employs TRBV4-3 and TRBJ1-5; possible D gene TRBD1, 5 bases. Trimming pared 2 bases from V and 6 bases from J, leaving 17 bases between. From germline, CDR1 is LGHNA and CDR2 YSLEER. CDR3 length: 16 residues. The CDR3 DNA reads TGCGCCAGCAGCCAATCCCAGGGTGTAAGGGGTCAGCCCCAGCATTTT. Protein sequence: CASSQSQGVRGQPQHF.

The chain recombines TRBV7-2 with TRBJ1-2; the D gene is possibly TRBD1 (5 bases). Germline CDR1 and CDR2: SGHTA and FQGNSA. CDR3 size: 15 residues. V was cut by 4 bases and J by 8 bases, with 20 bases left in between. The CDR3, as DNA: TGTGCCAGCAGCTCAGGGTTGGGGCGAATTTGGGGCTACACCTTC. Protein sequence: CASSSGLGRIWGYTF.

The rearrangement uses TRBV27 and TRBJ2-2, with D tentatively TRBD1 (6 bases). V dropped 5 bases and J dropped 3 bases, with 10 bases sitting between them. Germline V CDR1 and CDR2: MNHEY, SMNVEV (reference sequence). The CDR3 is 14 amino acids. The CDR3 loop reads CASSRDTYTGELFF. The CDR3 region has the DNA TGTGCCAGCAGTAGGGACACCTACACCGGGGAGCTGTTTTTT.

V usage is TRBV24-1 and J usage is TRBJ2-5; the D gene is possibly TRBD2 (6 bases). The CDR3 consists of 15 residues. V was shortened by 0 bases and J by 5 bases, with 12 bases between the two germline ends. Germline-derived CDR1 and CDR2 are KGHDR and SFDVKD. This CDR3 is CATSDLLGGAETQYF. Written as DNA, the CDR3 is TGTGCCACCAGTGATTTGTTGGGGGGAGCGGAGACCCAGTACTTC.

The chain recombines TRBV7-8 with TRBJ1-5; 7 bases line up with TRBD1. V was pared by 1 base and J by 10 bases, with 19 bases of the junction left unmatched. Germline values: CDR1 SGHVS, CDR2 FQNEAQ. The CDR3 has 18 amino acids. CDR3 DNA: TGTGCCAGCAGCTTAGGCAAGACAGGGCTGGAGCTTTTTGTACCCCAGCATTTT. Translating gives CASSLGKTGLELFVPQHF. Full variable domain (outside the CDR3, taken from reference TRBV7-8 and TRBJ1-5): GAGVSQSPRYKVAKRGQDVALRCDPISGHVSLFWYQQALGQGPEFLTYFQNEAQLDKSGLPSDRFFAERPEGSVSTLKIQRTQQEDSAVYLCASSLGKTGLELFVPQHFGDGTRLSIL.

The chain couples TRBV18 to TRBJ2-7, with D possibly TRBD1 on 6 matching bases. Germline V gene sequence: CDR1 KGHSH, CDR2 LQKENI. This CDR3 comprises 14 residues. The V and J ends lost 3 bases and 1 base respectively, with 10 bases between them. CDR3 in DNA: TGTGCCAGCTCACCGGCAACAGGGTCCTACGAGCAGTACTTC. It is translated as CASSPATGSYEQYF.